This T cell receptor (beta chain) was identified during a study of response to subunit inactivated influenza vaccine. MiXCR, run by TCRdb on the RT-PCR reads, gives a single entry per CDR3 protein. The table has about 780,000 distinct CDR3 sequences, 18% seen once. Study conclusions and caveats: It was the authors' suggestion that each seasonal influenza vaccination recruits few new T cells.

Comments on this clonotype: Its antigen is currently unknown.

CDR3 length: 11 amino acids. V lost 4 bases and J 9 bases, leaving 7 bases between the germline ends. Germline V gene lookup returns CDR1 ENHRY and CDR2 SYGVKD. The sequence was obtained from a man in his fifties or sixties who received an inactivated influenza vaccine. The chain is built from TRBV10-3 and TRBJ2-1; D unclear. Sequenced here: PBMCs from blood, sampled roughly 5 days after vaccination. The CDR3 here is CAISGGSEQFF. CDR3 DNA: TGTGCCATCAGTGGTGGCAGTGAGCAGTTCTTC.